What follows are 5 T cell receptor beta chains derived from one specimen sequenced in a study of cytomegalovirus exposure and HLA in healthy donors. The PCR used 60 Vbeta and 13 Jbeta primers. The table came from immunoSEQ multiplex PCR; TCRdb's copy has only in-frame clones and leaves some out. The table lists fewer than 110,000 clones, around 72% of them singletons. The sample comprised PBMCs. All receptors derive from a woman aged 40 to 55 in good health and CMV-seropositive.

The chain uses TRBV9 and TRBJ2-7, with 7 bases matching TRBD1. With V trimmed by 3 bases and J by 3 bases, 21 bases remained unmatched. The CDR3 consists of 19 residues. Germline loops: CDR1 SGDLS, CDR2 YYNGEE. CDR3 sequence: CASSELNGTVSGCYYEQYF. The DNA of the CDR3 is TGTGCCAGCAGCGAATTAAACGGGACAGTTTCCGGTTGCTACTACGAGCAGTACTTC.

The V call is TRBV6-1, the J call TRBJ2-2; 7 bases are shared with TRBD2. Losses at the gene ends were 2 bases for V and 3 bases for J; bases not matched to a gene: 3. Germline-derived CDR1 and CDR2 are MNHNS and SASEGT. This CDR3 has 15 amino acids. CDR3 sequence: CASSEPGLHTGELFF. CDR3 nucleotides: TGTGCCAGCAGTGAACCGGGACTACACACCGGGGAGCTGTTTTTT.

The chain employs TRBV30 and TRBJ2-1; 12 bases map to TRBD2. This CDR3 is built from 15 residues. Per germline, CDR1 GTSNPN and CDR2 SVGIG (reference sequence). CDR3: CAASGGARSYNEQFF. CDR3 in DNA: TGTGCAGCTAGCGGGGGGGCCAGGTCCTACAATGAGCAGTTCTTC.

This rearrangement joins TRBV5-6 to TRBJ2-7, with D perhaps matching TRBD1 (6 bases). The CDR3 covers 14 residues. Looked up from germline, CDR1 is SGHDT and CDR2 is YYEEEE. V gave up 3 bases and J gave up 6 bases, with 16 bases separating them. CDR3 region: CASSSTGYLLEQYF. In DNA form, the CDR3 reads TGTGCCAGCAGCTCAACAGGGTATTTGCTCGAGCAGTACTTC.

The chain carries TRBV11-2 and TRBJ1-2; D is ambiguous. This CDR3 region has 13 residues. Trimming removed 4 bases at V and 4 bases at J, with 10 bases between. Germline V lookup: CDR1 SGHAT, CDR2 FQNNGV. Here the CDR3 DNA reads TGTGCCAGCAGCTCAGGCAGATTCTATGGCTACACCTTC. This translates into CASSSGRFYGYTF.